Presented here are 30 T cell receptor beta chains from one specimen sequenced in a study of PD-1 blockade in classical Hodgkin lymphoma. Sequenced by immunoSEQ multiplex PCR; TCRdb stores in-frame clones only, minus some. The sample carries 30,000 to 50,000 clones, approximately 80% recorded once. Each and every patient relapsed after autologous stem cell transplantation, and patients got differing brentuximab vedotin exposure. Sequenced material: peripheral blood mononuclear cells (PBMCs), taken at baseline. Source of these receptors: a human donor with classical Hodgkin lymphoma.

J is TRBJ1-2 and V is TRBV6-6; D remains unclear. The CDR3 is 11 residues long. Germline V gene sequence: CDR1 MNHNY, CDR2 SVGAGI (reference sequence). V was clipped by 5 bases and J by 8 bases, with 9 bases between them. The CDR3 DNA reads as TGTGCCAGCAGTCAAGGAGTAGGCTACACCTTC. Amino acids: CASSQGVGYTF.

The rearrangement joins TRBV5-6 to TRBJ1-1; TRBD1 matches 10 bases. This CDR3 has 15 residues. The ends lost 3 bases at V and 4 bases at J; junction bases unmatched: 6. CDR1 is SGHDT, CDR2 YYEEEE, per germline. The CDR3 protein is CASSSTGGRGTEAFF. CDR3 DNA sequence: TGTGCCAGCAGCTCGACAGGGGGCCGAGGCACTGAAGCTTTCTTT. The full variable domain, in which reference TRBV5-6 and TRBJ1-1 provide the parts outside the CDR3, is DAGVTQSPTHLIKTRGQQVTLRCSPKSGHDTVSWYQQALGQGPQFIFQYYEEEERQRGNFPDRFSGHQFPNYSSELNVNALLLGDSALYLCASSSTGGRGTEAFFGQGTRLTVV.

Only one count was recorded for this clone. The chain joins TRBV19 to TRBJ2-3; unclear D gene. CDR1 is LNHDA, CDR2 SQIVND, per germline (reference sequence). V lost 3 bases and J lost 2, with 12 bases in between. The CDR3 runs to 15 residues. The DNA for the CDR3 is TGTGCCAGTAGTATGGTCCCAGCAATCACAGATACGCAGTATTTT. This codes for CASSMVPAITDTQYF.

The chain is built from TRBV7-8 and TRBJ2-7; possibly TRBD2 for D (6 bases). V was clipped by 4 bases and J by 2 bases, with 21 bases between them. This CDR3 spans 17 amino acids. The germline CDR1 and CDR2 sequences are SGHVS and FQNEAQ. This CDR3 reads CASSYLGGTGEAYEQYF. In DNA, the CDR3 is TGTGCCAGCAGCTACCTGGGGGGTACGGGGGAAGCCTACGAGCAGTACTTC.

The V gene is TRBV18, the J gene TRBJ2-2; D is possibly TRBD2 (6 bases). V shed 2 bases and J shed 5 bases, with 15 bases lying between them. Germline V gene data show CDR1 as KGHSH and CDR2 as LQKENI. The CDR3 length is 16 residues. CDR3: CASSPYQGRGTGELFF. The CDR3 nucleotides read TGTGCCAGCTCACCATACCAGGGACGGGGGACCGGGGAGCTGTTTTTT.

The chain links TRBV28 to TRBJ2-7, with 8 bases aligning to TRBD2. Germline V gene sequence: CDR1 MDHEN, CDR2 SYDVKM. The CDR3 has 13 residues. Trimming removed 7 bases from V and 6 bases from J; junction bases left unmatched: 8. The CDR3: CASTVAGSTEQYF. The CDR3 bases are TGTGCCAGCACCGTAGCGGGATCTACCGAGCAGTACTTC. Full variable domain (remainder filled in from reference TRBV28 and TRBJ2-7): DVKVTQSSRYLVKRTGEKVFLECVQDMDHENMFWYRQDPGLGLRLIYFSYDVKMKEKGDIPEGYSVSREKKERFSLILESASTNQTSMYLCASTVAGSTEQYFGPGTRLTVT.

The chain employs TRBV29-1 and TRBJ2-1; 7 nucleotides align to TRBD1. Germline V lookup: CDR1 SQVTM, CDR2 ANQGSEA. This CDR3 region has 17 residues. Trimming took 3 bases from V and 0 from J; bases not matched to a gene: 11. The DNA for the CDR3 is TGCAGCGTTGACCAGGTAGGGACAGACTTCTCCTACAATGAGCAGTTCTTC. Translating it yields CSVDQVGTDFSYNEQFF.

This clone was counted between two and nine times. This sequence joins TRBV21-1 and TRBJ1-1. TRBV21-1 is a documented pseudogene. This CDR3 has 15 residues. Here the CDR3 reads CASSKRGAQNTEAFF. The CDR3 DNA follows: TGTGCCAGCAGCAAGAGAGGGGCCCAGAACACTGAAGCTTTCTTT.

The CDR3: CASSLFRQTGGRNSPLHF. The CDR3, as DNA: TGTGCCAGCAGTTTATTTCGTCAAACAGGGGGTCGTAATTCACCCCTCCACTTT. The chain employs TRBV27 and TRBJ1-6; 8 bases are shared with TRBD1. This CDR3 is built from 18 residues. Germline V gene data show CDR1 as MNHEY and CDR2 as SMNVEV (reference sequence). Trimming took 1 base from V and 6 from J; bases not matched to a gene: 11.

In this sample, this clone turned up a few times. The V and J genes are TRBV7-8 and TRBJ1-1; tentatively, D is TRBD1 (5 bases). V lost 2 bases, J lost 1 base, and 14 bases lay in between. CDR1 and CDR2 from the germline V gene are SGHVS and FQNEAQ. This CDR3 contains 16 residues. CDR3 bases: TGTGCCAGCAGCTTATCTCGGCGAGGGGCGAACACTGAAGCTTTCTTT. The encoded protein is CASSLSRRGANTEAFF.

The V gene is TRBV5-1, the J gene TRBJ2-2; 8 nucleotides match TRBD1. The CDR3 runs 13 residues. CDR1 is SGHRS, CDR2 YFSETQ, per germline. Trimming removed 3 bases from V and 6 bases from J; junction bases left unmatched: 1. CDR3 sequence reads: CASSYRGAGELFF. The CDR3 DNA reads as TGCGCCAGCAGCTACAGGGGGGCCGGGGAGCTGTTTTTT. The variable domain in full, with the rest retrieved from reference TRBV5-1 and TRBJ2-2, is KAGVTQTPRYLIKTRGQQVTLSCSPISGHRSVSWYQQTPGQGLQFLFEYFSETQRNKGNFPGRFSGRQFSNSRSEMNVSTLELGDSALYLCASSYRGAGELFFGEGSRLTVL.

This clone turned up a few times. Within the sample, other DNA sequences also encode this same CDR3. The chain uses TRBV5-1 and TRBJ2-4; 11 bases agree with TRBD2. V shed 4 bases and J 2 bases; nucleotides not matched to a gene: 8. CDR1 is SGHRS and CDR2 is YFSETQ in the germline V gene. The CDR3 loop spans 17 amino acids. The CDR3 nucleotides read TGCGCCAGCAGCCCCCGACTAGCGGGATTGTCCAAAAACATTCAGTACTTC. Translating gives CASSPRLAGLSKNIQYF.

J is TRBJ1-2 and V is TRBV30; weak D call: TRBD1 (5 bases). Trimming removed 3 bases at V and 4 bases at J, with 12 bases between. CDR3 size: 13 residues. CDR1 is GTSNPN, CDR2 SVGIG, per germline (reference sequence). The CDR3 is CAWSLGGFYGYTF. The CDR3 DNA follows: TGTGCCTGGAGCCTCGGGGGGTTCTATGGCTACACCTTC.

V gene TRBV10-3 combines with J gene TRBJ1-4, with unresolved D. This CDR3 contains 13 residues. With 9 bases removed from V and 4 bases from J, the gap between germline ends came to 12 bases. Germline V CDR1 and CDR2: ENHRY, SYGVKD. The CDR3 DNA is TGTGCCATTCAGGCCAAGAATAATGAAAAACTGTTTTTT. This sequence encodes CAIQAKNNEKLFF.

The count of this clone is one. The chain couples TRBV6-1 to TRBJ2-2, with D hard to call. V was cut by 6 bases and J by 5 bases, with 13 bases left in between. This CDR3 spans 14 amino acids. Germline loops: CDR1 MNHNS, CDR2 SASEGT. This chain's CDR3 is CASRVTIGTGELFF. The CDR3, as DNA: TGTGCCAGCAGGGTTACGATCGGAACCGGGGAGCTGTTTTTT.

This clone was seen repeatedly, ten times or more. The V gene is TRBV9, the J gene TRBJ2-7; the match to TRBD1 covers 7 bases. V was clipped by 1 base and J by 2 bases; unmatched bases: 3. The CDR3 runs 14 residues. Germline V CDR1 and CDR2: SGDLS, YYNGEE. In DNA, the CDR3 is TGTGCCAGCAGCGTACAGGGGGTCCCCTACGAGCAGTACTTC. It encodes CASSVQGVPYEQYF.

V and J are TRBV7-9 and TRBJ2-7, with no clear D. CDR3 length: 14 residues. CDR1 SEHNR and CDR2 FQNEAQ come from the germline V gene (reference sequence). V lost 2 bases and J 2 bases, leaving 10 bases between the germline ends. The CDR3 protein is CASSLTQAAYEQYF. CDR3 nucleotides: TGTGCCAGCAGCTTAACCCAGGCAGCCTACGAGCAGTACTTC.

V and J are TRBV2 and TRBJ2-2; D unclear. Germline V CDR1 and CDR2: SNHLY, FYNNEI. V lost 7 bases and J 1 base, leaving 10 bases between the germline ends. The CDR3 consists of 14 residues. CDR3 sequence (DNA): TGTGCCAGCAATATTGAGCGGAACACCGGGGAGCTGTTTTTT. Its protein is CASNIERNTGELFF. The entire variable domain, with the rest obtained from reference TRBV2 and TRBJ2-2, is as follows: EPEVTQTPSHQVTQMGQEVILRCVPISNHLYFYWYRQILGQKVEFLVSFYNNEISEKSEIFDDQFSVERPDGSNFTLKIRSTKLEDSAMYFCASNIERNTGELFFGEGSRLTVL.

The rearrangement uses TRBV11-3 and TRBJ2-7; the match to TRBD2 covers 7 bases. The CDR3 runs 14 residues. The germline V gene encodes CDR1 SGHNT and CDR2 YENEEA. V lost 5 bases to trimming and J lost 3 bases; unmatched junction nucleotides: 7. DNA of the CDR3: TGTGCCAGCAGCCCCCCGGGGGGAATCTACGAGCAGTACTTC. This codes for CASSPPGGIYEQYF.

The chain links TRBV4-1 to TRBJ2-6, with D perhaps being TRBD1 or TRBD2 (7 bases each). The CDR3 spans 19 residues. V lost 4 bases to trimming and J lost 0 bases, with 19 bases between them. Per the germline V gene, CDR1 is MGHRA and CDR2 is YSYEKL. CDR3 residues: CASSLPRGGGASGANVLTF. The CDR3 DNA reads TGCGCCAGCAGCCTTCCTCGGGGAGGGGGCGCCTCTGGGGCCAACGTCCTGACTTTC.

The gene calls are TRBV7-2 and TRBJ2-3; D possibly corresponds to TRBD1 (6 bases). V lost 3 bases to trimming and J lost 4 bases, with 11 bases between them. The germline CDR1 and CDR2 sequences are SGHTA and FQGNSA. There are 14 residues in the CDR3. The CDR3 protein is CASSFGGSPDTQYF. DNA of the CDR3: TGTGCCAGCAGCTTTGGGGGCAGTCCAGATACGCAGTATTTT.

This chain joins TRBV6-1 and TRBJ1-2, with 8 nucleotides matching TRBD1. The CDR3 is 14 amino acids. Trimming took 4 bases from V and 4 from J; bases not matched to a gene: 5. Germline lookup yields CDR1 MNHNS and CDR2 SASEGT. CDR3 protein: CASSGTGGGYGYTF. In DNA form, the CDR3 reads TGTGCCAGCAGTGGAACAGGGGGGGGCTATGGCTACACCTTC.

This clone appeared a few times. The rearrangement joins TRBV7-9 to TRBJ2-1; 8 bases fit TRBD2. Per germline, CDR1 SEHNR and CDR2 FQNEAQ (reference sequence). The CDR3 is made up of 12 amino acids. Trimming removed 11 bases from V and 8 bases from J; junction bases left unmatched: 8. The CDR3 is CAALAGSDEQFF. The CDR3, as DNA: TGTGCCGCCTTAGCGGGAAGCGATGAGCAGTTCTTC.

The genes are TRBV5-1 and TRBJ2-3; 13 nucleotides line up with TRBD2. J lost 3 bases, V lost 0 bases, and 4 bases had no gene match. Germline V gives CDR1 SGHRS, CDR2 YFSETQ. The CDR3 extends over 17 amino acids. Written as DNA, the CDR3 is TGCGCCAGCAGCTTGGGACTAGCGGGAGGAAGGACAGATACGCAGTATTTT. Encoded protein: CASSLGLAGGRTDTQYF.

The V call is TRBV14, the J call TRBJ2-1; 12 bases match TRBD2. Germline assignment: CDR1 SGHDN and CDR2 FVKESK. The J segment lost 6 bases and the V segment lost 4 bases, leaving 4 bases of the junction unmatched. The CDR3 spans 15 residues. This CDR3 is CASSPLAGGPNEQFF. CDR3 in DNA: TGTGCCAGCAGCCCCCTAGCGGGAGGGCCCAATGAGCAGTTCTTC.

The chain joins TRBV6-4 to TRBJ1-1, with D perhaps matching TRBD1 (5 bases). Trimming left V 2 bases short and J 5 bases short, with 6 bases between. CDR1 is MRHNA, CDR2 SNTAGT, per germline. The CDR3 contains 12 residues. Written as DNA, the CDR3 is TGTGCCAGCAGTGACGGGGGGACTGAAGCTTTCTTT. Its protein product is CASSDGGTEAFF.

This clone was counted only a few times. The gene calls are TRBV11-2 and TRBJ1-1; D ambiguous. The CDR3 loop spans 13 amino acids. CDR1 SGHAT and CDR2 FQNNGV come from the germline V gene. V lost 6 bases and J 3 bases, leaving 11 bases between the germline ends. The CDR3 loop reads CASSYSWDTEAFF. The CDR3 DNA follows: TGTGCCAGCAGTTATTCATGGGACACTGAAGCTTTCTTT.

The chain links TRBV5-8 to TRBJ2-2; D unresolved. V was clipped by 1 base and J by 0 bases, with 10 bases between them. The CDR3 totals 16 residues. The germline V gene has CDR1 SGHTS and CDR2 YDEGEE. CDR3: CASSLFTGANTGELFF. The CDR3 region has the DNA TGTGCCAGCAGCTTGTTCACGGGCGCGAACACCGGGGAGCTGTTTTTT. The full variable domain, its missing parts supplied by reference TRBV5-8 and TRBJ2-2, is EAGVTQSPTHLIKTRGQQATLRCSPISGHTSVYWYQQALGLGLQFLLWYDEGEERNRGNFPPRFSGRQFPNYSSELNVNALELEDSALYLCASSLFTGANTGELFFGEGSRLTVL.

The table lists this clone with a few counts. The CDR3 nucleotides are TGCGCCAGCGACTATGTGACAGGACCCACAGATACGCAGTATTTT. Protein sequence: CASDYVTGPTDTQYF. The chain couples TRBV10-1 to TRBJ2-3, with a tentative D call TRBD1 (6 bases). Looked up from germline, CDR1 is WNHNN and CDR2 is SYGVQD (reference sequence). Between the trimmed V and J ends, which lost 8 bases and 2 bases, there was a span of 17 bases. The CDR3 has 15 residues.

The chain carries TRBV7-8 and TRBJ2-1, with D perhaps matching TRBD1 or TRBD2 (5 bases each). Germline loops: CDR1 SGHVS, CDR2 FQNEAQ. This CDR3 is built from 18 residues. V lost 5 bases and J 3 bases, leaving 23 bases between the germline ends. CDR3 nucleotide sequence: TGTGCCAGCAGCCGAACAACCCGAGAGGGGCTAGACTACAATGAGCAGTTCTTC. Translation: CASSRTTREGLDYNEQFF.